Presented here are 21 T cell receptor beta chains from one specimen sequenced in a study of shared clonotypes between healthy human individuals. The data were produced by immunoSEQ multiplex PCR, yet TCRdb's version contains in-frame clones alone and is incomplete. The sample has under 2,500,000 clones, approximately 96% seen once. Input material: naive CD4+ T cells sorted from blood. Indicated subset: CD45RA+ positively selected. The source of these receptors is a man aged 18 to 29 in good health.

The V call is TRBV19, the J call TRBJ1-6; possible D gene TRBD1, 6 bases. The CDR3 totals 17 residues. Germline assignment: CDR1 LNHDA and CDR2 SQIVND (reference sequence). Trimming took 2 bases from V and 7 from J, leaving 18 bases between them. The CDR3 region is CASSIMNRGAVNSPLHF. CDR3 DNA: TGTGCCAGTAGTATAATGAACCGGGGGGCTGTGAATTCACCCCTCCACTTT. The complete variable domain, with remaining parts taken from reference TRBV19 and TRBJ1-6, reads DGGITQSPKYLFRKEGQNVTLSCEQNLNHDAMYWYRQDPGQGLRLIYYSQIVNDFQKGDIAEGYSVSREKKESFPLTVTSAQKNPTAFYLCASSIMNRGAVNSPLHFGNGTRLTVT.

With respect to this clone: This sample also contains other DNA sequences that code for the same CDR3. This chain uses TRBV6-5 with TRBJ1-5; D not resolved. The CDR3 has 13 residues. Trimming removed 6 bases from V and 2 bases from J, with 8 bases in between. CDR1 MNHEY and CDR2 SVGAGI come from the germline V gene. The CDR3 protein is CASRPGGNQPQHF. DNA of the CDR3: TGTGCCAGCAGGCCTGGGGGCAATCAGCCCCAGCATTTT.

The chain links TRBV28 to TRBJ2-7; 11 nucleotides agree with TRBD2. J gave up 2 bases and V 4 bases, and 4 bases lay outside the gene matches. This CDR3 region has 15 residues. CDR1 and CDR2 (germline): MDHEN, SYDVKM. The CDR3 sequence is CASSSLAGGTYEQYF. CDR3 DNA sequence: TGTGCCAGCAGTTCTTTAGCGGGGGGGACCTACGAGCAGTACTTC. Full variable domain (rest looked up from reference TRBV28 and TRBJ2-7): DVKVTQSSRYLVKRTGEKVFLECVQDMDHENMFWYRQDPGLGLRLIYFSYDVKMKEKGDIPEGYSVSREKKERFSLILESASTNQTSMYLCASSSLAGGTYEQYFGPGTRLTVT.

This rearrangement joins TRBV15 to TRBJ1-1; 8 nucleotides line up with TRBD1. This CDR3 contains 17 residues. Germline V gives CDR1 LNHNV, CDR2 YYDKDF (reference sequence). Trimming at V came to 1 base and at J to 4 bases, leaving 11 bases not matched to a gene. CDR3 nucleotides: TGTGCCACCAGCAGAGTTGGACAGGGTAAATGGGTCACTGAAGCTTTCTTT. Its protein product is CATSRVGQGKWVTEAFF.

V and J are TRBV4-3 and TRBJ2-5; D not certain. Trimming shortened V by 0 bases and J by 2 bases, and 13 bases separated the two germline ends. In germline, CDR1 is LGHNA, CDR2 YSLEER. The CDR3 runs 16 residues. The CDR3 here is CASSQDRALTQETQYF. CDR3 bases: TGCGCCAGCAGCCAAGACCGGGCCCTTACTCAAGAGACCCAGTACTTC.

The chain recombines TRBV5-6 with TRBJ1-4; the D is unclear. Germline loops: CDR1 SGHDT, CDR2 YYEEEE. The CDR3 covers 16 residues. V was trimmed by 4 bases and J by 4 bases, leaving 17 bases between them. CDR3: CASSSGPPSLNEKLFF. In DNA form, the CDR3 reads TGTGCCAGCAGCAGCGGGCCGCCGTCCCTTAATGAAAAACTGTTTTTT.

CDR3 DNA: TGTGCCAGCAGCAGCCGTACTAGAGGAGCCGAGACCCAGTACTTC. Amino acids: CASSSRTRGAETQYF. The chain carries TRBV2 and TRBJ2-5; a possible D gene is TRBD2 (5 bases). Trimming took 6 bases from V and 5 from J, leaving 19 bases between them. The CDR3 consists of 15 residues. Germline V CDR1 and CDR2: SNHLY, FYNNEI. Full variable domain (rest looked up from reference TRBV2 and TRBJ2-5): EPEVTQTPSHQVTQMGQEVILRCVPISNHLYFYWYRQILGQKVEFLVSFYNNEISEKSEIFDDQFSVERPDGSNFTLKIRSTKLEDSAMYFCASSSRTRGAETQYFGPGTRLLVL.

This chain links TRBV6-5 with TRBJ2-5; perhaps TRBD1 as D (6 bases). This CDR3 has 15 amino acids. Germline lookup yields CDR1 MNHEY and CDR2 SVGAGI. With 4 bases removed from V and 4 bases from J, the gap between germline ends came to 16 bases. The CDR3 nucleotides are TGTGCCAGCAGTTCCCGAGGAGCAGGGGTAGAGACCCAGTACTTC. It codes for CASSSRGAGVETQYF.

V and J are TRBV10-3 and TRBJ2-7; possibly TRBD1 or TRBD2 for D (5 bases each). The CDR3 is 14 amino acids. Germline V gene data show CDR1 as ENHRY and CDR2 as SYGVKD. V was pared by 6 bases and J by 3 bases, with 15 bases between. The CDR3 protein is CAIRSAEGSYEQYF. CDR3 bases: TGTGCCATCAGGTCTGCAGAGGGGAGCTACGAGCAGTACTTC.

Notes on this clone: Other DNA sequences in the same sample also yield this CDR3. The V and J genes are TRBV20-1 and TRBJ1-1, with TRBD1 as a possible D gene (5 bases). The CDR3 has 11 residues. The V and J ends lost 1 base and 6 bases respectively, with 6 bases between them. Germline CDR1 reads DFQATT; CDR2 reads SNEGSKA (reference sequence). CDR3 sequence reads: CSARGGAEAFF. In DNA, the CDR3 is TGCAGTGCTAGAGGAGGGGCTGAAGCTTTCTTT.

The rearrangement joins TRBV7-2 to TRBJ2-5; TRBD1 matches 7 bases. With 10 bases clipped from V and 5 bases from J, the junction kept 13 bases outside the gene matches. Germline-derived CDR1 and CDR2 are SGHTA and FQGNSA. The CDR3 loop spans 14 amino acids. CDR3 in DNA: TGTGCCACGACCCGGGACAGAGTAGGGGAGACCCAGTACTTC. Its translation: CATTRDRVGETQYF.

The chain uses TRBV7-2 and TRBJ2-7; D ambiguous. This CDR3 comprises 11 residues. Per germline, CDR1 SGHTA and CDR2 FQGNSA. V gave up 4 bases and J gave up 9 bases, with 10 bases separating them. The CDR3: CASSSSMAQYF. CDR3 coding DNA: TGTGCCAGCAGCTCCTCCATGGCGCAGTACTTC.

V usage is TRBV5-4 and J usage is TRBJ1-3, with D hard to call. V dropped 0 bases and J dropped 4 bases, with 11 bases sitting between them. CDR1 and CDR2 (germline): SGHNT, YYREEE (reference sequence). CDR3 length: 15 amino acids. This chain's CDR3 is CASSLERGAGNTIYF. The CDR3 nucleotides read TGTGCCAGCAGCTTGGAACGGGGAGCCGGAAACACCATATATTTT.

This clone was recorded once. The rearrangement joins TRBV18 to TRBJ2-2, with unresolved D. The V end was cut by 4 bases, the J end by 4 bases, with 7 bases between. CDR3 size: 13 residues. CDR1 KGHSH and CDR2 LQKENI come from the germline V gene. CDR3 region: CASSRGVTGELFF. The CDR3 DNA reads TGTGCCAGCTCACGAGGTGTCACCGGGGAGCTGTTTTTT.

V usage is TRBV10-2 and J usage is TRBJ1-3; D is uncertain. V lost 2 bases and J 3 bases, leaving 11 bases between the germline ends. Germline V CDR1 and CDR2: WSHSY, SAAADI. The CDR3 runs to 15 residues. CDR3 nucleotide sequence: TGCGCCAGCAGTGAGCCAAATAATGGTGGAAACACCATATATTTT. Translated: CASSEPNNGGNTIYF.

This clone was seen a single time. The chain uses TRBV2 and TRBJ2-5, with D possibly matching TRBD2 (7 bases). The CDR3 is made up of 14 amino acids. V lost 6 bases and J lost 2, with 13 bases in between. Germline CDR1 SNHLY, CDR2 FYNNEI. CDR3 coding DNA: TGTGCCAGCAGGACGGGGGGCCGGCAAGAGACCCAGTACTTC. Protein: CASRTGGRQETQYF.

The rearrangement links TRBV7-8 to TRBJ1-2; no definite D call. The CDR3 length is 15 residues. The germline CDR1 and CDR2 sequences are SGHVS and FQNEAQ. V lost 0 bases, J lost 2 bases, and 10 bases lay in between. Here the CDR3 DNA reads TGTGCCAGCAGCTTAGCGACAAGTACGAACTATGGCTACACCTTC. Amino acid sequence: CASSLATSTNYGYTF.

The gene calls are TRBV23-1 and TRBJ1-4, with 8 positions matching TRBD1. TRBV23-1 is treated as an ORF (open reading frame) with a function not yet certain. After removal of 6 bases from V and 7 bases from J, the junction contained 7 bases not matched to a gene. The CDR3 covers 14 residues. CDR3 DNA: TGCGCCAGCAGCGTTACAGGGGGTATTGAAAAACTGTTTTTT. Its translation: CASSVTGGIEKLFF.

DNA of the CDR3: TGTGCCAGTAGTCCCCGGACAGGGAAGCGCAATCAGCCCCAGCATTTT. Amino acids: CASSPRTGKRNQPQHF. The V call is TRBV19, the J call TRBJ1-5; 8 nucleotides match TRBD1. After removal of 5 bases from V and 2 bases from J, the junction contained 8 bases not matched to a gene. The CDR3 is 16 residues long. Germline values: CDR1 LNHDA, CDR2 SQIVND (reference sequence).

The chain employs TRBV7-9 and TRBJ2-7; 8 nucleotides line up with TRBD1. CDR1 is SEHNR, CDR2 FQNEAQ, per germline (reference sequence). The CDR3 has 13 amino acids. V lost 3 bases, J lost 4 bases, and 2 bases stayed unmatched. CDR3 region: CASSFYRGYEQYF. The CDR3 DNA reads TGTGCCAGCAGCTTCTACAGGGGGTACGAGCAGTACTTC.

The CDR3 protein is CASSLTAYYGYTF. In DNA form, the CDR3 reads TGTGCCAGCAGCTTGACAGCCTACTATGGCTACACCTTC. The chain uses TRBV5-5 and TRBJ1-2; D not resolved. Trimming left V 1 base short and J 3 bases short, with 7 bases between. The germline V gene has CDR1 SGHKS and CDR2 YYEKEE (reference sequence). CDR3 length: 13 residues.